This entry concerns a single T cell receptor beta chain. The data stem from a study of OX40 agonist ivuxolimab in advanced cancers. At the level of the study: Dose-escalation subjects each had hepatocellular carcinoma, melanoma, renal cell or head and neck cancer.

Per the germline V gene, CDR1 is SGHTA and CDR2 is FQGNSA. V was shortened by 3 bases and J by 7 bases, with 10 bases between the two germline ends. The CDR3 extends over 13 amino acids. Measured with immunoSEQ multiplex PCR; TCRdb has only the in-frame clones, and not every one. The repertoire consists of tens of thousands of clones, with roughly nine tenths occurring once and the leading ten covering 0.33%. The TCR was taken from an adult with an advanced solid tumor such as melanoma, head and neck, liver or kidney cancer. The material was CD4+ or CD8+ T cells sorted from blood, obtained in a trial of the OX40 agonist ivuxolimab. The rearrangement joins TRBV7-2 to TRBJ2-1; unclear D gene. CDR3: CASSFNSLNEQFF. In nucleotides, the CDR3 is TGTGCCAGCAGCTTTAATTCCCTGAATGAGCAGTTCTTC. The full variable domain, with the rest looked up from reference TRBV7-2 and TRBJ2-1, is GAGVSQSPSNKVTEKGKDVELRCDPISGHTALYWYRQSLGQGLEFLIYFQGNSAPDKSGLPSDRFSAERTGGSVSTLTIQRTQQEDSAVYLCASSFNSLNEQFFGPGTRLTVL.